The present T cell receptor beta chain was sequenced within a study of T cells after yellow fever vaccination. A word on this clonotype: The antigen remains undetermined.

TCRdb redid the calling of the 5' RACE reads with MiXCR, one entry per CDR3 protein. Found here are fewer than 650,000 distinct CDR3 sequences, 21% of them singletons; the top ten hold about a sixth. Notes on the study in general: Weaker, the secondary response peaked sooner, at day 5 versus 15.

Germline V gives CDR1 SQVTM, CDR2 ANQGSEA. Trimming shortened V by 4 bases and J by 8 bases, and 14 bases separated the two germline ends. The CDR3 consists of 12 residues. The chain joins TRBV29-1 to TRBJ1-2, with D unresolved. Sequenced here: PBMCs, sampled around 3 weeks after the first yellow fever vaccination. The sequence derives from a man between 18 and 35 years old who received the YFV17D yellow fever vaccine. The CDR3 spells CSVAGNTEGYTF. CDR3 nucleotide sequence: TGCAGCGTTGCCGGGAACACAGAGGGCTACACCTTC.